The entry below describes one T cell receptor beta chain. Its cognate antigen has yet to be identified. The read comes to an end 3 residues before the CDR3 does, leaving the germline J gene to fill in the end. For TCRbeta CDR3 sequencing, genomic DNA from the sorted cells was extracted using the QIAGEN DNeasy Blood and Tissue Kit. High-throughput TCRbeta CDR3 sequencing was carried out commercially through immunoSEQ, with PCR amplification with bias correction and internal controls included. Per the source publication's procedure: A unique productive TCRbeta sequence was defined by the CDR3 nucleotide sequence when primers matched, and otherwise by the CDR3 amino acid sequence together with the Vbeta and Jbeta genes. To correct for sorting error, sequences found in more than one sorted population at a frequency ratio of 2:1 or less were discarded, and the remaining shared sequences were assigned to the population with the higher frequency. A sequence counted as donor-reactive if, in CFSE-low cells, the sequence had a frequency of at least 0.01% and was expanded at least 5-fold compared with unstimulated cells. Repertoire divergence was quantified by Jensen-Shannon divergence calculated from the top 100 TCRbeta sequences ranked by frequency. For samples with multiple sequencing runs, sorting error was corrected separately for each run before the runs were pooled. TCRdb mirrors the immuneACCESS table, restricted to in-frame sequences. Some clones are absent from its copies; in checked studies, under half trace to an unresolved V gene, and the reason for the others is unknown. D and trimming were read from the DNA, whereas the V and J calls and clone size are those reported in that table. The sample table gives 25,000 to 35,000 clones. The ten most abundant clones make up about 7.6% of the sample.

The sample's time point label, in plain terms: blood sample drawn before combined kidney and bone marrow transplant. Thawed PBMCs were FACS-sorted into unstimulated Tregs (CD4+CD25+CD127-), CD4+ non-Tregs (CD4+CD25-), CD4 cells and CD8 cells. Several combined kidney and bone marrow transplant recipients from the ITN036ST trial were included as patients, and samples were available only from these trial subjects. Healthy control blood was processed by Ficoll density gradient to PBMCs and cryopreserved; patient PBMCs were collected before and after transplant. This record comes from a study of Tregs in tolerant kidney transplant recipients (dated by TCRdb to about 2019). Regarding the complete study: Related donors were used in the transplants with nonmyeloablative bone marrow transplantation, and mixed chimerism was transient in the human trials. The study used TCRbeta sequencing to identify donor-specific regulatory T cells before combined kidney and bone marrow transplantation, then tracked those cells after transplant.

What the research found in general, with its limitations: Biological reproducibility was not examined directly, but technical replication error appeared to be minimal. The most biologically relevant and donor-specific TCRbeta repertoire appeared to be identified by expanding Tregs with activated donor B cells. The study was limited by small patient numbers, and the findings need validation in larger populations and under other immunosuppression protocols. In tolerant patients, donor-specific Tregs expanded more than Tregs overall, which suggests antigen-driven rather than nonspecific expansion. For some patients the PCR primers changed over time, which made it impossible to compare the samples from those patients at the nucleotide level.

The CDR3 runs 13 amino acids, cysteine and phenylalanine included. The DNA has 30 bases, all within the CDR3, and is read from base 1. V and J are trimmed by 11 bases and 4 bases, and the gene matches miss 10 bases of the junction. The germline V gene (reference sequence) sets CDR1 to LNHDA and CDR2 to SQIVND. The sequence joins TRBV19 to TRBJ1-1, with 7 bases aligning to TRBD1. The sample in question was CD8+ T cells from blood, obtained before the transplant. The sequence was collected from a human donor who received a combined kidney and bone marrow transplant. This receptor carries the CDR3 CASQDRTGTEAFF. The sequenced part of the CDR3 DNA is TGTGCCTCTCAGGACAGGACGGGCACTGAA. Reference TRBV19 and TRBJ1-1 genes cover what lies past the CDR3, so the full variable domain is DGGITQSPKYLFRKEGQNVTLSCEQNLNHDAMYWYRQDPGQGLRLIYYSQIVNDFQKGDIAEGYSVSREKKESFPLTVTSAQKNPTAFYLCASQDRTGTEAFFGQGTRLTVV.